The T cell receptor beta chain described here comes from a study of response to subunit inactivated influenza vaccine. TCRdb reprocessed the RT-PCR reads via MiXCR and lists one record per CDR3 protein. Of hundreds of thousands of distinct CDR3 sequences listed, 12% are singletons. On this clonotype: Antigen unknown.

Findings and limits, study-wide: There was a suggestion from the authors that each seasonal influenza vaccination recruits few new T cells.

The clonotype comes from a man aged 45 to 65 who received an inactivated influenza vaccine. The source material was PBMCs from blood, sampled on the day of vaccination.

The CDR3 spells CAWSGNRVPYEQYF. DNA of the CDR3: TGTGCCTGGAGTGGGAACAGGGTCCCCTACGAGCAGTACTTC. The rearrangement uses TRBV30 and TRBJ2-7; D possibly corresponds to TRBD1 (6 bases). CDR1 and CDR2 (germline): GTSNPN, SVGIG (reference sequence). CDR3 length: 14 residues. V lost 1 base and J 2 bases, leaving 12 bases between the germline ends.